This TCR beta chain came from a study of T cell changes during pregnancy in multiple sclerosis. Assay: immunoSEQ multiplex PCR; the TCRdb copy retains only in-frame clones and omits some. The sample includes about 31,000 clones, around 88% of them seen just once. The material was CD4+ T cells from peripheral blood mononuclear cells, obtained in the first trimester of pregnancy. The receptor was isolated from a female donor in good health, enrolled as a control in a pregnancy study.

The chain's CDR3 is CASSETAGGGANEKLFF. The CDR3 nucleotides are TGTGCCAGCAGTGAAACGGCCGGAGGAGGAGCTAATGAAAAACTGTTTTTT. The chain uses TRBV6-1 and TRBJ1-4; no reliable D call. V was cut by 2 bases and J by 3 bases, with 16 bases left in between. The CDR3 loop spans 17 amino acids. Germline assignment: CDR1 MNHNS and CDR2 SASEGT.